This T cell receptor (beta chain) was profiled in a study of tumor-infiltrating lymphocytes in oesophageal squamous cell carcinoma. Via MiXCR, TCRdb re-called the PCR reads, giving one row per CDR3 protein. The sample carries some 15,000 distinct CDR3 sequences, 52% recorded once. This clonotype was counted a few times. This CDR3 comprises 16 residues. The germline V gene has CDR1 SGHTA and CDR2 FQGNSA. The receptor was isolated from a female donor with esophageal squamous cell carcinoma. This chain joins TRBV7-2 and TRBJ2-5; 14 bases are a match to TRBD2. The J call may be faulty, since TRBJ2-7 better matches the DNA end. Sequencing was done on a sample of esophageal tumor tissue. Here the CDR3 reads CASSSGLAGAISEQYF. The CDR3 region has the DNA TGTGCCAGCAGCTCGGGACTAGCGGGAGCAATCTCCGAGCAGTACTTC.